This T cell receptor (beta chain) appears in the sequencing data of a study of cytomegalovirus exposure and HLA in healthy donors. Broader study findings: Later genetic work tied a missense DCLRE1C variant to beta-chain V and J trimming.

Points on this clone: What it binds is unknown.

Looked up from germline, CDR1 is GTSNPN and CDR2 is SVGIG (reference sequence). The CDR3 is made up of 12 amino acids. Trimming took off 2 bases at V and 1 base at J, with 6 bases between the two ends. Primers for the PCR totalled 60 Vbeta and 13 Jbeta. The protocol was immunoSEQ multiplex PCR, while the TCRdb copy is restricted to in-frame clones and leaves out a portion. The repertoire holds some 150,000 clones, with over 60% as singletons. This chain links TRBV30 with TRBJ2-7; D ambiguous. Material for sequencing was PBMCs. This TCR derives from a man aged 35 to 55 in good health and CMV-seronegative. The CDR3 sequence is CAWSSPSYEQYF. The CDR3 DNA reads TGTGCCTGGAGTAGCCCTTCCTACGAGCAGTACTTC.